This TCR beta chain was profiled in a study of human T cells and chemical hapten exposure. Study-wide results and caveats: Compared with pre-sensitization or healthy control sets, expanded TCRs clustered more.

Described time point: patch test 1, 2 weeks after DPC sensitization. Treatment meaning: therapeutic diphenylcyclopropenone sensitization with weekly scalp DPC. Donors, patients with alopecia ranging from 18 to 70 years old and judged suitable for DPC, provided samples. This clonotype showed up just a few times. Its target is not known. TCRdb recomputed calls from the RACE reads with MiXCR, one row per CDR3 protein. The sample consists of 180,000 or so distinct CDR3 sequences, 14% of them appearing once. The source material was whole blood, sampled in connection with sensitization to the hapten diphenylcyclopropenone (DPC). The receptor was isolated from a woman in her 30s with alopecia areata. Some clones in this sample may be carry-over from other donors' samples.

DNA for the CDR3: TGTGCCAGCAGCCCCGGGATAGCGGGTCATACCGGGGAGCTGTTTTTT. Translating gives CASSPGIAGHTGELFF. V gene TRBV3-1 combines with J gene TRBJ2-2, with 7 bases that match TRBD2. The CDR3 has 16 residues. The V gene's germline CDR1 is LGHDT and CDR2 YNNKEL (reference sequence). Trimming took 4 bases from V and 5 from J; bases not matched to a gene: 10.